This TCR beta chain came from a study of glioma-infiltrating T cells. Findings and caveats of the study: Only very few CDR3 sequences appeared in both tissue and blood. Gliomas, especially low-grade, showed above-expected tissue-blood divergence; non-neoplastic patients showed below.

Amplification of TCR alpha and beta CDR3 regions from RNA used iRepertoire nested multiplex PCR. One-step reverse transcription and amplification started from around 100-400 ng of tissue mRNA or PBMC total RNA. TCRdb re-called the multiplex PCR reads through MiXCR, storing one row per CDR3 protein. The data hold roughly 130,000 distinct CDR3 sequences, with 24% observed a single time. V lost 3 bases and J 5 bases, leaving 10 bases between the germline ends. The germline V gene encodes CDR1 MGHDK and CDR2 SYGVNS. The CDR3 runs 13 residues. A note on this clonotype: Its antigen remains unidentified.

The clonotype was recovered from a human donor with low-grade glioma or glioblastoma, undergoing nonglioma brain surgery, or in good health (not recorded which). The chain employs TRBV25-1 and TRBJ2-5; D is perhaps TRBD2 (6 bases). Sequenced material: glioma tissue, nonneoplastic brain tissue, or PBMCs (not recorded which). The CDR3 is CASSEGGVETQYF. CDR3 bases: TGTGCCAGCAGTGAGGGGGGAGTCGAGACCCAGTACTTC.